The 8 T cell receptor beta chains below come from one sample, sequenced in a study of blood T cell repertoires in COVID-19. Produced via immunoSEQ multiplex PCR; TCRdb's table is partial and in-frame only. This table has 220,000 or so clones, roughly four fifths appearing once. The sequencing sample was made of peripheral blood. These receptors came from a woman in her sixties or seventies with acute or convalescent COVID-19.

The chain joins TRBV6-5 to TRBJ1-4, with 10 bases fitting TRBD1. The ends lost 2 bases at V and 7 bases at J; junction bases unmatched: 4. CDR1 is MNHEY and CDR2 is SVGAGI in the germline V gene. This CDR3 has 15 residues. DNA for the CDR3: TGTGCCAGCAGTTACGGGACAGGGGTTTCTGAAAAACTGTTTTTT. This codes for CASSYGTGVSEKLFF.

V gene TRBV6-1 combines with J gene TRBJ1-5, with a weak D call TRBD1 (5 bases). The CDR3 length is 14 residues. Trimming took off 10 bases at V and 2 bases at J, with 15 bases between the two ends. Per germline, CDR1 MNHNS and CDR2 SASEGT. CDR3 amino acids: CATTRGRGNQPQHF. The DNA for the CDR3 is TGTGCCACTACGCGGGGACGGGGCAATCAGCCCCAGCATTTT.

CDR3 nucleotide sequence: TGTGCCAGCAGCCGAGAATGGGGGGGGACCTCTGGAAACACCATATATTTT. The encoded protein is CASSREWGGTSGNTIYF. This chain links TRBV4-2 with TRBJ1-3, with D maybe TRBD1 (5 bases). Germline V CDR1 and CDR2: LGHNA, YNFKEQ. Trimming took 4 bases from V and 0 from J, leaving 16 bases between them. CDR3 length equals 17 residues.

This clone appeared a single time. The chain uses TRBV12-3 or TRBV12-4 and TRBJ2-7, with 10 bases aligning to TRBD1. The J segment lost 3 bases and the V segment lost 6 bases, leaving 2 bases of the junction unmatched. The CDR3 runs to 13 residues. For the CDR3, the DNA is TGTGCCAGCAGAGGACAGGGGGACTACGAGCAGTACTTC. Protein: CASRGQGDYEQYF.

Only a few counts were recorded for this clone. The CDR3 DNA reads as TGTGCCAGCAGCTCGTACCGGGCGGGCCCTAACTATGGCTACACCTTC. Encoded protein: CASSSYRAGPNYGYTF. This rearrangement joins TRBV13 to TRBJ1-2; D unresolved. This CDR3 spans 16 amino acids. Germline CDR1 reads PRHDT; CDR2 reads FYEKMQ (reference sequence). The ends were cut back, 4 bases at V and 0 bases at J, with 15 bases in the middle.

The CDR3 region has the DNA TGTGCCAGCAGCCAAGCGACAGGGGCCGTCTACGAGCAGTACTTC. It yields the protein CASSQATGAVYEQYF. This chain connects TRBV4-2 to TRBJ2-7, with 8 nucleotides matching TRBD1. This CDR3 has 15 residues. The germline V gene has CDR1 LGHNA and CDR2 YNFKEQ. Trimming took 1 base from V and 3 from J; bases not matched to a gene: 5.

The rearrangement uses TRBV19 and TRBJ2-7, with 7 bases matching TRBD1. CDR3 length: 13 amino acids. Germline-derived CDR1 and CDR2 are LNHDA and SQIVND (reference sequence). V lost 5 bases and J lost 2; bases outside the gene matches: 3. CDR3 amino acids: CASSPGTAYEQYF. The CDR3 DNA is TGTGCCAGTAGTCCCGGGACAGCCTACGAGCAGTACTTC.

CDR3 sequence: CASSRGLAGGSSYEQYF. In DNA form, the CDR3 reads TGTGCCAGCAGCCGGGGACTAGCGGGGGGTAGCTCCTACGAGCAGTACTTC. The gene calls are TRBV5-5 and TRBJ2-7, with TRBD2 matching 15 bases. The CDR3 spans 17 residues. CDR1 is SGHKS, CDR2 YYEKEE, per germline (reference sequence). The J segment lost 0 bases and the V segment lost 4 bases, leaving 5 bases of the junction unmatched.